Listed here are 26 T cell receptor beta chains from one sample, sequenced in a study of regulatory T cells in long-lasting Graves disease (dated by TCRdb to 2020 to 2023). The sample's time point label is to be understood as: persistent/refractory GD, antithyroid drugs over 5 years with positive TRAb. RNA was extracted from PBMCs in TRIzol for both TCR sequencing and RNA sequencing. Library preparation was by multiplex PCR. The listed sequencing device is Illumina HiSeq 4000. CDR3 regions were amplified by Arm-PCR with iRepertoire HTBI primers to construct TCR beta libraries. In-frame beta chains were kept once TCRdb had trimmed the public reads at Q25 with fastp and called clones with MiXCR. Entries that share a CDR3 protein sequence are merged under the most common genes and DNA. In all, the sample holds around 510,000 distinct CDR3 sequences, and under 25% of those were seen once. The ten most abundant clones make up about 7.8% of the sample.

Sequenced material: peripheral blood mononuclear cells (PBMCs), taken when the disease was refractory, from a patient treated with antithyroid drugs. The receptors shown here come from a female donor with Graves disease.

The chain joins TRBV6-5 to TRBJ2-7, with D possibly being TRBD2 (6 bases). The CDR3 sequence is 15 residues long. V was shortened by 6 bases and J by 0 bases, with 15 bases between the two germline ends. CDR1 and CDR2 from the germline V gene are MNHEY and SVGAGI. The CDR3 DNA reads as TGTGCCAGCAGATACCCGGGACTGCCCTCCTACGAGCAGTACTTC. Translated: CASRYPGLPSYEQYF.

This sequence joins TRBV6-1 and TRBJ2-1; D uncertain. The CDR3 runs 13 residues. The V and J ends lost 6 bases and 4 bases respectively, with 10 bases between them. Looked up from germline, CDR1 is MNHNS and CDR2 is SASEGT. As DNA, the CDR3 is TGTGCCAGCAGCTCCCTCGTTTACAATGAGCAGTTCTTC. Residues: CASSSLVYNEQFF.

The chain employs TRBV2 and TRBJ2-1; 9 bases are shared with TRBD2. The CDR3 is 15 amino acids. J was trimmed by 6 bases and V by 3 bases; bases with no gene match: 6. Germline CDR1 reads SNHLY; CDR2 reads FYNNEI. The CDR3 region is CASSDGSGSPNEQFF. The CDR3 DNA reads TGTGCCAGCAGTGATGGTAGCGGGAGTCCCAATGAGCAGTTCTTC.

Turning to this clonotype: The CDR3 end shows no conserved phenylalanine or tryptophan, and so a read error is likely. V and J are TRBV11-2 and TRBJ1-1; D gene ambiguous. CDR1 is SGHAT, CDR2 FQNNGV, per germline. This CDR3 is built from 13 residues. Trimming took 5 bases from V and 2 from J, leaving 9 bases between them. CDR3 loop: CASSLTGNTEAFS. The CDR3 DNA follows: TGTGCCAGCAGCCTGACGGGAAACACTGAAGCTTTCTCT.

With regard to this clonotype: This could be a read error, since a much larger clone is one nucleotide away. This chain uses TRBV27 with TRBJ2-7; 8 positions agree with TRBD2. The J segment lost 5 bases and the V segment lost 7 bases, leaving 4 bases of the junction unmatched. Germline CDR1 is MNHEY and CDR2 is SMNVEV (reference sequence). The CDR3 is made up of 12 amino acids. CDR3 in DNA: TGTGCCAGCAATTACGGGGGGGACGAGCAGTACTTC. Residues: CASNYGGDEQYF.

This clonotype was found many times. This sequence joins TRBV6-1 and TRBJ1-2; tentatively, D is TRBD1 (6 bases). Trimming left V 7 bases short and J 8 bases short, with 23 bases between. CDR3 length equals 15 residues. Germline V lookup: CDR1 MNHNS, CDR2 SASEGT. The CDR3 is CASTESLDRLSGYTF. CDR3 sequence (DNA): TGTGCCAGCACCGAGAGTCTGGACAGACTGTCGGGCTACACCTTC.

This clonotype was seen more than once but under ten times. CDR3 nucleotides: TGTGCCAGCAGTGAAATGAGCGGGAGCTCCTACGAGCAGTACTTC. This codes for CASSEMSGSSYEQYF. This chain uses TRBV6-1 with TRBJ2-7; TRBD2 aligns across 8 bases. The CDR3 is 15 residues long. V lost 2 bases to trimming and J lost 0 bases; unmatched junction nucleotides: 3. The V gene's germline CDR1 is MNHNS and CDR2 SASEGT.

This clonotype occurred a few times. V is TRBV11-2 and J is TRBJ1-3, with D possibly matching TRBD1 (6 bases). The CDR3 is 16 amino acids. V dropped 4 bases and J dropped 3 bases, with 16 bases sitting between them. Germline values: CDR1 SGHAT, CDR2 FQNNGV. The CDR3 DNA follows: TGTGCCAGCAGCTCTATGGGACAAATCCTTGGAAACACCATATATTTT. Translated: CASSSMGQILGNTIYF. Looking up the rest from reference TRBV11-2 and TRBJ1-3 gives the full variable domain: EAGVAQSPRYKIIEKRQSVAFWCNPISGHATLYWYQQILGQGPKLLIQFQNNGVVDDSQLPKDRFSAERLKGVDSTLKIQPAKLEDSAVYLCASSSMGQILGNTIYFGEGSWLTVV.

The chain employs TRBV27 and TRBJ2-7; D remains unclear. CDR3 length: 16 residues. Germline CDR1 MNHEY, CDR2 SMNVEV (reference sequence). V lost 6 bases and J lost 6, with 24 bases in between. CDR3 amino acids: CASSPTVERRSGEQYF. The CDR3 DNA sequence: TGTGCCAGCAGCCCGACGGTTGAAAGAAGATCGGGCGAGCAGTACTTC.

Worth noting for this clonotype: Sequence at one end of the junction differs from germline and may be a read error. The chain combines TRBV5-1 with TRBJ2-3; possibly TRBD2 for D (5 bases). CDR3 length: 12 amino acids. Germline CDR1 reads SGHRS; CDR2 reads YFSETQ. The CDR3 DNA sequence: TGTGCCAGCGGCATGGACGGTGATACGCAGTATTTT. Translation gives CASGMDGDTQYF.

This clonotype was counted many times. The chain is built from TRBV2 and TRBJ1-1; possible D gene TRBD1, 5 bases. Germline V lookup: CDR1 SNHLY, CDR2 FYNNEI. V was clipped by 7 bases and J by 3 bases, with 18 bases between them. The length of the CDR3 is 15 residues. CDR3 coding DNA: TGTGCCAGCACCTTAGCGAGGGCGGGGGACACTGAAGCTTTCTTT. Translated, it gives CASTLARAGDTEAFF.

With regard to this clonotype: Being one base from a much bigger clone, this may be a read error. This chain connects TRBV20-1 to TRBJ1-1; 8 positions agree with TRBD1. The CDR3 has 15 amino acids. With 5 bases clipped from V and 5 bases from J, the junction kept 13 bases outside the gene matches. From germline, CDR1 is DFQATT and CDR2 SNEGSKA (reference sequence). In DNA, the CDR3 is TGCAGTGCTCCTACGGGCAGGGGGCGAGATACTGAAGCTTTCTTT. Its protein is CSAPTGRGRDTEAFF.

This clonotype was recorded a few times. The chain carries TRBV20-1 and TRBJ2-5; a possible D gene is TRBD1 (8 bases). V was shortened by 4 bases and J by 4 bases, with 16 bases between the two germline ends. The CDR3 runs 14 residues. CDR1 DFQATT and CDR2 SNEGSKA come from the germline V gene (reference sequence). This CDR3 is CSATQTGEGETQYF. The DNA of the CDR3 is TGCAGTGCTACCCAGACAGGGGAGGGAGAGACCCAGTACTTC.

This clonotype was seen many times. Sequence at one end of the junction differs from germline and may be a read error. This chain connects TRBV11-1 to TRBJ2-2, with 11 bases identical to TRBD2. Germline assignment: CDR1 SGHAT and CDR2 FQDESV (reference sequence). The CDR3 sequence is 16 residues long. CDR3 sequence reads: CASNLAGGPSTGELFF. The CDR3 DNA sequence: TGTGCCAGCAACTTAGCGGGAGGGCCCAGCACCGGGGAGCTGTTTTTT.

This clonotype was counted a few times. V is TRBV29-1 and J is TRBJ1-2; tentatively, D is TRBD1 (5 bases). CDR3 size: 13 residues. CDR1 SQVTM and CDR2 ANQGSEA come from the germline V gene. Trimming took 7 bases from V and 4 from J, leaving 16 bases between them. The CDR3 DNA reads as TGCAGCGCATCCCCCGCGGGGACCTATGGCTACACCTTC. Translating gives CSASPAGTYGYTF.

This clonotype was counted at least ten times. The rearrangement links TRBV28 to TRBJ1-5, with 10 bases matching TRBD1. Germline CDR1 reads MDHEN; CDR2 reads SYDVKM. Unmatched junction bases numbered 11, after V lost 5 bases and J lost 7 bases. This CDR3 is 16 amino acids long. In DNA form, the CDR3 reads TGTGCCAGCAGTCGCTGGGACAGGGGCTGGAGCCAGCCCCAGCATTTT. Translation gives CASSRWDRGWSQPQHF.

The sample holds many counts of this clonotype. The chain couples TRBV6-1 to TRBJ1-2, with D tentatively TRBD1 (5 bases). With 5 bases removed from V and 8 bases from J, the gap between germline ends came to 9 bases. The CDR3 covers 11 residues. Germline V CDR1 and CDR2: MNHNS, SASEGT. CDR3: CASSQGYGYTF. The CDR3 nucleotides are TGTGCCAGCAGTCAGGGTTACGGCTACACCTTC.

Ten or more counts support this clonotype. This rearrangement joins TRBV27 to TRBJ2-5, with D possibly being TRBD2 (7 bases). CDR1 and CDR2 from the germline V gene are MNHEY and SMNVEV (reference sequence). V was clipped by 2 bases and J by 5 bases, with 21 bases between them. The CDR3 consists of 17 residues. In nucleotides, the CDR3 is TGTGCCAGCAGTTTACGAGCAGGGGCCCTAGCGGAGGAGACCCAGTACTTC. Its translation: CASSLRAGALAEETQYF.

There are many counts of this clonotype. The chain links TRBV28 to TRBJ1-2, with D unresolved. This CDR3 has 13 amino acids. The ends were cut back, 3 bases at V and 0 bases at J, with 5 bases in the middle. Germline lookup yields CDR1 MDHEN and CDR2 SYDVKM. CDR3 in amino acids: CASSLQPNYGYTF. The CDR3 DNA follows: TGTGCCAGCAGTTTGCAACCTAACTATGGCTACACCTTC.

The chain is built from TRBV20-1 and TRBJ2-7; D is uncertain. The CDR3 has 12 residues. V was cut by 3 bases and J by 4 bases, with 10 bases left in between. Germline CDR1 reads DFQATT; CDR2 reads SNEGSKA (reference sequence). In DNA form, the CDR3 reads TGCAGTGCTAGCAAGTCGAATTACGAGCAGTACTTC. Protein: CSASKSNYEQYF.

This clonotype was detected ten times or more. This rearrangement joins TRBV7-9 to TRBJ1-2; D gene ambiguous. This CDR3 region has 13 residues. V was pared by 8 bases and J by 2 bases, with 12 bases between. Germline V CDR1 and CDR2: SEHNR, FQNEAQ (reference sequence). CDR3 nucleotide sequence: TGTGCCAGCGCTAACGGGGAAAACTATGGCTACACCTTC. Its translation is CASANGENYGYTF.

There are many counts of this clonotype. V gene TRBV6-1 combines with J gene TRBJ1-5; TRBD1 matches at 12 bases. The CDR3 is made up of 15 amino acids. V lost 7 bases, J lost 3 bases, and 4 bases stayed unmatched. CDR1 is MNHNS and CDR2 is SASEGT in the germline V gene. This CDR3 reads CASKGQGASNQPQHF. CDR3 bases: TGTGCCAGCAAGGGACAGGGGGCCTCCAATCAGCCCCAGCATTTT.

About this clonotype: A much larger clone differs from this one at a single base, so this may be a read error. J is TRBJ2-5 and V is TRBV7-2; D call uncertain. Per the germline V gene, CDR1 is SGHTA and CDR2 is FQGNSA. The CDR3 has 14 residues. As DNA, the CDR3 is TGTGCCAGCAGCTTAGTTTTCGAGGAAGAGACCCTGTACTTC. Translation: CASSLVFEEETLYF.

This clonotype was seen repeatedly, ten times or more. This chain uses TRBV7-8 with TRBJ1-5, with a weak D call TRBD1 (6 bases). This CDR3 has 16 residues. Per germline, CDR1 SGHVS and CDR2 FQNEAQ. V shed 1 base and J shed 3 bases, with 13 bases lying between them. The CDR3 DNA reads TGTGCCAGCAGCTTAGATAGGGCAGGGGTCAATCAGCCCCAGCATTTT. It codes for CASSLDRAGVNQPQHF.

This rearrangement joins TRBV5-1 to TRBJ1-1; D gene uncertain. Trimming pared 5 bases from V and 1 base from J, leaving 12 bases between. The CDR3 contains 14 residues. Germline V gene sequence: CDR1 SGHRS, CDR2 YFSETQ. The CDR3 DNA sequence: TGCGCCAGCAGGGACGGACGGGAGAACACTGAAGCTTTCTTT. It translates to CASRDGRENTEAFF.

There are a few counts of this clonotype. This chain connects TRBV28 to TRBJ1-3, with 9 bases matching TRBD1. The junction had 13 bases not matched to a gene; V was cut back by 10 bases and J by 3 bases. There are 16 residues in the CDR3. The germline V gene encodes CDR1 MDHEN and CDR2 SYDVKM. This chain's CDR3 is CAIQQGAGGLGNTIYF. The CDR3, as DNA: TGTGCCATCCAACAGGGGGCAGGGGGCCTTGGAAACACCATATATTTT. The full variable domain, with the rest looked up from reference TRBV28 and TRBJ1-3, is DVKVTQSSRYLVKRTGEKVFLECVQDMDHENMFWYRQDPGLGLRLIYFSYDVKMKEKGDIPEGYSVSREKKERFSLILESASTNQTSMYLCAIQQGAGGLGNTIYFGEGSWLTVV.